These 21 T cell receptor beta chains were sequenced from one sample in a study of blood T cell repertoires in COVID-19. Clones were sequenced by immunoSEQ multiplex PCR, and TCRdb holds only the in-frame ones, with some missing. The sample holds over 20,000 clones, about 86% seen once. Material for sequencing was peripheral blood. All receptors come from a man between 65 and 85 years old with acute or convalescent COVID-19.

This chain uses TRBV5-4 with TRBJ2-1; no clear D gene. CDR3 size: 16 residues. V gave up 0 bases and J gave up 6 bases, with 16 bases separating them. Germline lookup yields CDR1 SGHNT and CDR2 YYREEE (reference sequence). CDR3 bases: TGTGCCAGCAGCTTGGGATCGACATGGAACGTCAATGAGCAGTTCTTC. It yields the protein CASSLGSTWNVNEQFF.

V usage is TRBV7-9 and J usage is TRBJ1-2; 7 bases align to TRBD1. The CDR3 contains 14 residues. Trimming removed 5 bases from V and 5 bases from J; junction bases left unmatched: 8. The germline V gene has CDR1 SEHNR and CDR2 FQNEAQ (reference sequence). The CDR3 loop is CASSGNRGDYGYTF. For the CDR3, the DNA is TGTGCCAGCAGCGGCAACAGGGGAGATTATGGCTACACCTTC.

The V and J genes are TRBV18 and TRBJ2-7; D remains unclear. CDR1 and CDR2 (germline): KGHSH, LQKENI. The CDR3 is made up of 15 amino acids. The ends were cut back, 0 bases at V and 3 bases at J, with 12 bases in the middle. Here the CDR3 reads CASSPPTATGYEQYF. DNA of the CDR3: TGTGCCAGCTCACCACCAACGGCAACGGGCTACGAGCAGTACTTC.

This rearrangement joins TRBV18 to TRBJ2-7, with D tentatively TRBD2 (5 bases). The CDR3 is made up of 14 amino acids. The V end lost 2 bases, the J end lost 6 bases, and 14 bases lay between the germline ends. Germline loops: CDR1 KGHSH, CDR2 LQKENI. Here the CDR3 reads CASSPSPSGGEQYF. DNA of the CDR3: TGTGCCAGCTCACCAAGTCCCTCCGGAGGCGAGCAGTACTTC.

In its sample, this clone was seen a few times. The CDR3 nucleotides are TGTGCCAGCAGCTTAGCGGGAGGTAAAGTCTACGAGCAGTACTTC. Amino acids: CASSLAGGKVYEQYF. The rearrangement uses TRBV7-2 and TRBJ2-7; D perhaps matches TRBD2 (6 bases). The CDR3 loop spans 15 amino acids. V dropped 0 bases and J dropped 3 bases, with 12 bases sitting between them. Germline V gene lookup returns CDR1 SGHTA and CDR2 FQGNSA.

V gene TRBV5-1 combines with J gene TRBJ2-3, with D possibly being TRBD1 (6 bases). The germline gives CDR1 SGHRS, CDR2 YFSETQ. Trimming cost V 4 bases and J 1 base, with 16 bases left between them. The CDR3 loop spans 16 amino acids. The CDR3: CASSPLGAVGTDTQYF. The CDR3 DNA is TGCGCCAGCAGCCCCTTGGGGGCAGTAGGCACAGATACGCAGTATTTT.

This clone occurred once. The chain combines TRBV5-1 with TRBJ2-7, with 8 bases that match TRBD1. Looked up from germline, CDR1 is SGHRS and CDR2 is YFSETQ. This CDR3 spans 14 amino acids. Unmatched junction bases numbered 5, after V lost 5 bases and J lost 1 base. This CDR3 is CASSPNRGSYEQYF. CDR3 DNA: TGCGCCAGCAGTCCTAACAGGGGGTCCTACGAGCAGTACTTC.

The chain has TRBV12-3 or TRBV12-4 and TRBJ1-4; 7 nucleotides agree with TRBD1. This CDR3 comprises 13 residues. J lost 11 bases, V lost 6 bases, and 9 bases had no gene match. The CDR3 loop is CASRRTGFRKLFF. The DNA of the CDR3 is TGTGCCAGCAGACGGACAGGCTTTCGGAAACTGTTTTTT.

The V and J genes are TRBV5-1 and TRBJ2-1; 12 bases agree with TRBD2. This CDR3 is 16 amino acids long. Trimming at V came to 4 bases and at J to 7 bases, leaving 9 bases not matched to a gene. In germline, CDR1 is SGHRS, CDR2 YFSETQ. Here the CDR3 reads CASSPTRLAGANEQFF. The DNA of the CDR3 is TGCGCCAGCAGCCCAACTCGACTAGCGGGAGCGAATGAGCAGTTCTTC. Combining the CDR3 with reference TRBV5-1 and TRBJ2-1 gives the whole variable domain KAGVTQTPRYLIKTRGQQVTLSCSPISGHRSVSWYQQTPGQGLQFLFEYFSETQRNKGNFPGRFSGRQFSNSRSEMNVSTLELGDSALYLCASSPTRLAGANEQFFGPGTRLTVL.

V gene TRBV7-2 combines with J gene TRBJ2-3, with 8 positions matching TRBD2. Germline assignment: CDR1 SGHTA and CDR2 FQGNSA. J was trimmed by 6 bases and V by 3 bases; bases with no gene match: 14. The CDR3 extends over 17 amino acids. The CDR3 here is CASSLDSTSALGDTQYF. In nucleotides, the CDR3 is TGTGCCAGCAGCTTGGACTCGACTAGCGCGCTGGGGGATACGCAGTATTTT.

V gene TRBV19 combines with J gene TRBJ2-7, with 7 bases lining up with TRBD1. The CDR3 is 15 residues long. Germline V gene sequence: CDR1 LNHDA, CDR2 SQIVND (reference sequence). V lost 2 bases to trimming and J lost 2 bases; unmatched junction nucleotides: 6. The CDR3 DNA reads TGTGCCAGTAGTATATCAGGACAGGTAACCTACGAGCAGTACTTC. It codes for CASSISGQVTYEQYF.

The V gene is TRBV9, the J gene TRBJ2-5; 9 nucleotides line up with TRBD1. CDR3 length: 16 amino acids. Germline lookup yields CDR1 SGDLS and CDR2 YYNGEE. The V gene end was trimmed by 0 bases and the J gene end by 2 bases; junction bases not matched to a gene: 5. CDR3 region: CASSVGPGQGQETQYF. As DNA, the CDR3 is TGTGCCAGCAGCGTAGGACCGGGACAGGGTCAAGAGACCCAGTACTTC.

J is TRBJ2-5 and V is TRBV5-4; D remains unclear. Germline loops: CDR1 SGHNT, CDR2 YYREEE (reference sequence). The V end lost 1 base, the J end lost 1 base, and 8 bases lay between the germline ends. This CDR3 has 14 amino acids. CDR3 loop: CASSLNEFQETQYF. The CDR3 region has the DNA TGTGCCAGCAGCTTGAATGAGTTCCAAGAGACCCAGTACTTC.

The chain uses TRBV28 and TRBJ2-7, with TRBD2 as a possible D gene (6 bases). The CDR3 runs to 15 residues. In germline, CDR1 is MDHEN, CDR2 SYDVKM. Trimming pared 5 bases from V and 3 bases from J, leaving 17 bases between. The CDR3 spells CASSLGTGTFYEQYF. CDR3 nucleotide sequence: TGTGCCAGCAGTCTCGGGACTGGAACCTTCTACGAGCAGTACTTC.

The chain couples TRBV27 to TRBJ1-5; D remains unclear. Germline loops: CDR1 MNHEY, CDR2 SMNVEV (reference sequence). The CDR3 is made up of 14 amino acids. Trimming shortened V by 2 bases and J by 1 base, and 6 bases separated the two germline ends. CDR3 coding DNA: TGTGCCAGCAGTTTAATCCAGAGCAATCAGCCCCAGCATTTT. It specifies CASSLIQSNQPQHF.

The chain couples TRBV23-1 to TRBJ2-3; 8 bases agree with TRBD2. TRBV23-1 is recorded as an ORF, its role being uncertain. The CDR3 is 17 amino acids. The V gene end was trimmed by 3 bases and the J gene end by 4 bases; junction bases not matched to a gene: 12. The CDR3 reads CASSHSPGLGASDTQYF. DNA of the CDR3: TGCGCCAGCAGTCACTCGCCGGGACTAGGGGCCTCAGATACGCAGTATTTT.

V and J are TRBV6-5 and TRBJ2-1; 8 bases map to TRBD1. The CDR3 covers 14 residues. Trimming cost V 4 bases and J 6 bases; bases outside gene matches: 5. The germline CDR1 and CDR2 sequences are MNHEY and SVGAGI. As DNA, the CDR3 is TGTGCCAGCAGTTCAATAACAGGGGGCAATGAGCAGTTCTTC. Translated: CASSSITGGNEQFF.

The genes are TRBV4-3 and TRBJ2-2; D gene ambiguous. The CDR3 length is 13 residues. In germline, CDR1 is LGHNA, CDR2 YSLEER. Trimming took 2 bases from V and 8 from J, leaving 9 bases between them. CDR3 sequence (DNA): TGCGCCAGCAGCCAAAACTCCGTGGGGGAGCTGTTTTTT. It encodes CASSQNSVGELFF.

This sequence joins TRBV7-2 and TRBJ1-5; no reliable D call. Germline-derived CDR1 and CDR2 are SGHTA and FQGNSA. Trimming took 5 bases from V and 7 from J, leaving 18 bases between them. The CDR3 has 15 residues. The CDR3 sequence is CASSPGVREGQPQHF. The CDR3 coding sequence is TGTGCCAGCAGCCCAGGCGTCCGCGAAGGACAGCCCCAGCATTTT.

V is TRBV6-5 and J is TRBJ1-3; possibly TRBD1 for D (5 bases). V was clipped by 4 bases and J by 1 base, with 11 bases between them. The germline gives CDR1 MNHEY, CDR2 SVGAGI. This CDR3 has 15 residues. CDR3 DNA sequence: TGTGCCAGCAGTTCCCCACAGGCTTCTGGAAACACCATATATTTT. Encoded protein: CASSSPQASGNTIYF.

This chain connects TRBV6-6 to TRBJ1-6; weak D call: TRBD1 (6 bases). From germline, CDR1 is MNHNY and CDR2 SVGAGI (reference sequence). This CDR3 comprises 15 residues. V was cut by 6 bases and J by 7 bases, with 16 bases left in between. The CDR3 nucleotides are TGTGCCAGCAGCCCCGAGGACAGATTGAATTCACCCCTCCACTTT. Residues: CASSPEDRLNSPLHF.